The next 6 T cell receptor beta chains were all read from a single sample in a study of shared clonotypes between healthy human individuals. TCRdb's table, derived via immunoSEQ multiplex PCR, lists solely in-frame clones and lacks some. In the table there are about 2 million clones, about 95% of which are singletons. Naive CD8 cells were CD45RO-negative, positively selected for CCR7, excluding terminally differentiated effector memory CD45RA+ cells. The specimen sequenced was naive CD8+ T cells sorted from blood. The receptors shown here come from a man aged 18 to 35 in good health.

This chain links TRBV4-1 with TRBJ2-1; 7 bases are a match to TRBD2. Germline CDR1 and CDR2: MGHRA and YSYEKL. The CDR3 extends over 16 amino acids. The V and J ends lost 3 bases and 7 bases, in that order; junction bases with no gene match: 12. The CDR3 spells CASSHPRGWEGNEQFF. CDR3 nucleotides: TGCGCCAGCAGCCATCCTCGGGGGTGGGAGGGGAATGAGCAGTTCTTC.

V gene TRBV20-1 combines with J gene TRBJ1-2, with no clear D. Trimming left V 3 bases short and J 9 bases short, with 11 bases between. The CDR3 length is 11 residues. Germline-derived CDR1 and CDR2 are DFQATT and SNEGSKA (reference sequence). The CDR3, as DNA: TGCAGTGCTAGGGTATCCTCCCGCTACACCTTC. Its protein is CSARVSSRYTF.

The rearrangement joins TRBV20-1 to TRBJ1-5; D is uncertain. Germline V gives CDR1 DFQATT, CDR2 SNEGSKA (reference sequence). V was trimmed by 0 bases and J by 11 bases, leaving 8 bases between them. This CDR3 spans 11 amino acids. The CDR3 loop reads CSAREINTQHF. CDR3 nucleotide sequence: TGCAGTGCTAGAGAGATTAATACCCAGCATTTT.

The chain recombines TRBV6-5 with TRBJ1-1; D uncertain. Germline-derived CDR1 and CDR2 are MNHEY and SVGAGI. V lost 2 bases and J lost 0, with 13 bases in between. There are 16 residues in the CDR3. This CDR3 is CASSYDQQTMNTEAFF. CDR3 in DNA: TGTGCCAGCAGTTACGATCAGCAGACCATGAACACTGAAGCTTTCTTT.

The rearrangement uses TRBV4-1 and TRBJ2-7; D assignment may be TRBD1 or TRBD2 (5 bases each). The CDR3 is made up of 15 amino acids. Deletions cut 4 bases from V and 3 bases from J, with 16 bases between. The germline CDR1 and CDR2 sequences are MGHRA and YSYEKL. The CDR3 DNA is TGCGCCAGCAGCCTCGGATTTGGGGGAGACTACGAGCAGTACTTC. Its protein is CASSLGFGGDYEQYF.

The V gene is TRBV4-3, the J gene TRBJ1-2; no definite D call. V shed 1 base and J shed 2 bases, with 11 bases lying between them. Looked up from germline, CDR1 is LGHNA and CDR2 is YSLEER. The CDR3 length is 15 residues. As DNA, the CDR3 is TGCGCCAGCAGCCAAGCTGGCGATGGGAACTATGGCTACACCTTC. Translated, it gives CASSQAGDGNYGYTF.